These 28 T cell receptor beta chains share one sample of origin, sequenced in a study of PD-L1 blockade in urothelial cancer. Produced via immunoSEQ multiplex PCR; TCRdb's table is partial and in-frame only. This sample carries 45,000 to 50,000 clones, approximately 90% of them seen once, and the ten largest clones take less than 4%. The sample consisted of PBMCs, taken around atezolizumab (anti-PD-L1) treatment. These receptors came from a man of 80 years or more with urothelial cancer.

J is TRBJ1-1 and V is TRBV19; 7 bases align to TRBD1. The CDR3 totals 14 residues. Germline V gives CDR1 LNHDA, CDR2 SQIVND (reference sequence). The V and J ends lost 3 bases and 1 base, in that order; junction bases with no gene match: 2. The chain's CDR3 is CASSIGQANTEAFF. Here the CDR3 DNA reads TGTGCCAGTAGTATTGGACAGGCGAACACTGAAGCTTTCTTT.

The V gene is TRBV5-1, the J gene TRBJ2-2; D remains unclear. The CDR3 is 13 amino acids. Germline CDR1 SGHRS, CDR2 YFSETQ. V was pared by 4 bases and J by 3 bases, with 7 bases between. The CDR3 reads CASSPGDTGELFF. DNA of the CDR3: TGCGCCAGCAGCCCGGGTGACACCGGGGAGCTGTTTTTT.

V and J are TRBV11-2 and TRBJ2-1; D may be TRBD2 (5 bases). Trimming left V 0 bases short and J 10 bases short, with 10 bases between. The CDR3 length is 13 residues. The germline gives CDR1 SGHAT, CDR2 FQNNGV. CDR3 region: CASSLDRSGEQFF. The CDR3 region has the DNA TGTGCCAGCAGCTTAGACAGGAGCGGCGAGCAGTTCTTC. The full variable domain, its missing parts supplied by reference TRBV11-2 and TRBJ2-1, is EAGVAQSPRYKIIEKRQSVAFWCNPISGHATLYWYQQILGQGPKLLIQFQNNGVVDDSQLPKDRFSAERLKGVDSTLKIQPAKLEDSAVYLCASSLDRSGEQFFGPGTRLTVL.

This rearrangement joins TRBV9 to TRBJ2-5, with 12 bases that match TRBD2. CDR1 is SGDLS, CDR2 YYNGEE, per germline. The CDR3 loop spans 18 amino acids. J lost 4 bases, V lost 0 bases, and 10 bases had no gene match. The CDR3 protein is CASSVGITSGRPGETQYF. CDR3 nucleotide sequence: TGTGCCAGCAGCGTAGGCATTACTAGCGGGAGGCCAGGAGAGACCCAGTACTTC.

The rearrangement joins TRBV14 to TRBJ1-2; no definite D call. Looked up from germline, CDR1 is SGHDN and CDR2 is FVKESK. The CDR3 runs 14 residues. Trimming removed 0 bases at V and 4 bases at J, with 9 bases between. CDR3 residues: CASSQEGRFYGYTF. In nucleotides, the CDR3 is TGTGCCAGCAGCCAAGAGGGCAGGTTCTATGGCTACACCTTC.

J is TRBJ2-2 and V is TRBV7-8, with no clear D. In germline, CDR1 is SGHVS, CDR2 FQNEAQ. CDR3 length: 15 amino acids. Trimming removed 0 bases from V and 1 base from J, with 6 bases in between. This CDR3 reads CASSLAGRNTGELFF. Here the CDR3 DNA reads TGTGCCAGCAGCTTAGCGGGCAGGAACACCGGGGAGCTGTTTTTT.

The chain has TRBV6-1 and TRBJ2-1; 7 nucleotides line up with TRBD2. The CDR3 is made up of 15 amino acids. From germline, CDR1 is MNHNS and CDR2 SASEGT. The V and J ends lost 3 bases and 4 bases, in that order; junction bases with no gene match: 6. The chain's CDR3 is CASSDTLAAYNEQFF. As DNA, the CDR3 is TGTGCCAGCAGTGATACCCTAGCGGCGTACAATGAGCAGTTCTTC.

The V and J genes are TRBV12-5 and TRBJ2-7; 8 bases match TRBD2. CDR1 and CDR2 (germline): LGHNT, FRNRAP. The CDR3 totals 14 residues. The trim removed 5 bases at V and 4 bases at J, leaving 7 bases unmatched. CDR3 sequence (DNA): TGTGCTAGTGGTGATCCGGGACTAGTGTACGAGCAGTACTTC. It encodes CASGDPGLVYEQYF.

The chain carries TRBV7-2 and TRBJ2-1; 9 nucleotides match TRBD2. Germline V CDR1 and CDR2: SGHTA, FQGNSA. The CDR3 runs 14 residues. The J segment lost 12 bases and the V segment lost 1 base, leaving 7 bases of the junction unmatched. CDR3 amino acids: CASSLGSLAGSQFF. In DNA, the CDR3 is TGTGCCAGCAGCTTAGGGTCCCTAGCGGGATCGCAGTTCTTC.

This clone was counted a single time. This chain joins TRBV6-5 and TRBJ1-2; no definite D call. The ends were cut back, 0 bases at V and 6 bases at J, with 14 bases in the middle. Germline V gives CDR1 MNHEY, CDR2 SVGAGI. The length of the CDR3 is 15 residues. Here the CDR3 reads CASSYSIGGKHGYTF. The CDR3 DNA is TGTGCCAGCAGTTACTCGATCGGAGGGAAGCATGGCTACACCTTC.

This rearrangement joins TRBV4-3 to TRBJ2-7, with 11 bases matching TRBD2. CDR1 and CDR2 from the germline V gene are LGHNA and YSLEER. V dropped 3 bases and J dropped 0; count of bases not matched to a gene: 10. The CDR3 is made up of 18 amino acids. The CDR3 bases are TGCGCCAGCAGCCATGCTACTAGCGGGAGTTTGAGCTCCTACGAGCAGTACTTC. Protein sequence: CASSHATSGSLSSYEQYF.

CDR3 DNA: TGTGCCAGTAACAGGGAAGTCGGTGAAAAACTGTTTTTT. Amino acid sequence: CASNREVGEKLFF. The chain is built from TRBV2 and TRBJ1-4; possibly TRBD1 for D (6 bases). Trimming took 9 bases from V and 7 from J, leaving 15 bases between them. The germline CDR1 and CDR2 sequences are SNHLY and FYNNEI. The CDR3 length is 13 residues.

This chain links TRBV6-5 with TRBJ2-7; D is possibly TRBD1 (5 bases). The CDR3 has 15 residues. V was shortened by 5 bases and J by 5 bases, with 19 bases between the two germline ends. Looked up from germline, CDR1 is MNHEY and CDR2 is SVGAGI. The CDR3 loop reads CASSQRWGSGHEQYF. CDR3 bases: TGTGCCAGCAGTCAAAGGTGGGGCTCCGGACACGAGCAGTACTTC.

V usage is TRBV5-6 and J usage is TRBJ1-5; a weak D match, TRBD1 (5 bases). Trimming stripped 0 bases from V and 9 bases from J, with 16 bases between. This CDR3 has 15 amino acids. CDR1 and CDR2 from the germline V gene are SGHDT and YYEEEE. The CDR3 DNA sequence: TGTGCCAGCAGCTTGGGGCGGGGGACGAGGAGGCCCCAGCATTTT. Encoded protein: CASSLGRGTRRPQHF.

V gene TRBV21-1 combines with J gene TRBJ2-5; TRBD2 was called by the table and not checked on the DNA. TRBV21-1 is classified as a pseudogene. The length of the CDR3 is 18 residues. The CDR3 sequence: CASSPLLISGSCGETQYF. The CDR3 DNA is TGTGCCAGCAGTCCTCTCCTAATCAGCGGGAGTTGTGGAGAGACCCAGTACTTC.

V is TRBV6-5 and J is TRBJ2-5; the match to TRBD1 covers 7 bases. The CDR3 sequence is 16 residues long. J gave up 7 bases and V 4 bases, and 15 bases lay outside the gene matches. Germline CDR1 is MNHEY and CDR2 is SVGAGI. CDR3 sequence: CASSLMRQGRGVTQYF. The CDR3 coding sequence is TGTGCCAGCAGTTTAATGCGACAGGGAAGAGGTGTGACCCAGTACTTC.

The chain employs TRBV5-4 and TRBJ1-5; 7 positions match TRBD1. The CDR3 spans 15 residues. V dropped 0 bases and J dropped 4; count of bases not matched to a gene: 4. Germline CDR1 is SGHNT and CDR2 is YYREEE (reference sequence). CDR3 DNA sequence: TGTGCCAGCAGCTTGGCGGGACAGACGAATCAGCCCCAGCATTTT. This translates into CASSLAGQTNQPQHF.

This rearrangement joins TRBV25-1 to TRBJ1-5; D is uncertain. This CDR3 spans 14 amino acids. Germline CDR1 MGHDK, CDR2 SYGVNS. V lost 4 bases to trimming and J lost 7 bases, with 14 bases between them. The CDR3 here is CASSGTGGHQPQHF. In DNA, the CDR3 is TGTGCCAGCAGTGGCACGGGAGGGCACCAGCCCCAGCATTTT.

The chain combines TRBV7-2 with TRBJ2-1; tentatively, D is TRBD2 (6 bases). Germline V lookup: CDR1 SGHTA, CDR2 FQGNSA. V was pared by 1 base and J by 5 bases, with 9 bases between. The CDR3 is 14 residues long. Here the CDR3 reads CASSLVREDNEQFF. The CDR3 DNA sequence: TGTGCCAGCAGCTTAGTTAGGGAGGACAATGAGCAGTTCTTC.

J is TRBJ1-4 and V is TRBV27; 9 bases match TRBD1. J lost 1 base, V lost 4 bases, and 4 bases had no gene match. From germline, CDR1 is MNHEY and CDR2 SMNVEV (reference sequence). This CDR3 has 16 amino acids. As DNA, the CDR3 is TGTGCCAGCAGTTATCGACAGGGGGAAACTAATGAAAAACTGTTTTTT. It translates to CASSYRQGETNEKLFF.

The table lists this clone with a count of one. J is TRBJ2-1 and V is TRBV11-2; 8 bases line up with TRBD2. This CDR3 region has 16 residues. With V trimmed by 3 bases and J by 8 bases, 12 bases remained unmatched. Germline assignment: CDR1 SGHAT and CDR2 FQNNGV. The CDR3 is CASSFTGTSPADEQFF. The CDR3 DNA follows: TGTGCCAGCAGCTTTACCGGGACTAGTCCGGCTGATGAGCAGTTCTTC.

This sequence joins TRBV5-4 and TRBJ2-5, with 8 bases aligning to TRBD1. The CDR3 has 15 amino acids. V trimming: 4 bases; J trimming: 2 bases; junction bases outside the gene matches: 7. The V gene's germline CDR1 is SGHNT and CDR2 YYREEE (reference sequence). DNA of the CDR3: TGTGCCAGCAGCCCTTACAACAGGGGGCAAGAGACCCAGTACTTC. Residues: CASSPYNRGQETQYF.

The V and J genes are TRBV7-9 and TRBJ2-3, with 9 bases fitting TRBD1. This CDR3 has 14 amino acids. CDR1 is SEHNR and CDR2 is FQNEAQ in the germline V gene (reference sequence). Trimming at V came to 5 bases and at J to 3 bases, leaving 3 bases not matched to a gene. CDR3 sequence: CASSPDRGTDTQYF. The DNA for the CDR3 is TGTGCCAGCAGCCCAGACAGGGGGACAGATACGCAGTATTTT.

The genes are TRBV7-2 and TRBJ2-5, with 8 bases lining up with TRBD1. Germline V gene sequence: CDR1 SGHTA, CDR2 FQGNSA. This CDR3 has 15 amino acids. J gave up 5 bases and V 0 bases, and 5 bases lay outside the gene matches. The CDR3 reads CASSLAGQGRETQYF. The CDR3 nucleotides are TGTGCCAGCAGCTTAGCCGGACAGGGCCGGGAGACCCAGTACTTC. Together with reference TRBV7-2 and TRBJ2-5, the CDR3 gives the full variable domain: GAGVSQSPSNKVTEKGKDVELRCDPISGHTALYWYRQSLGQGLEFLIYFQGNSAPDKSGLPSDRFSAERTGGSVSTLTIQRTQQEDSAVYLCASSLAGQGRETQYFGPGTRLLVL.

The CDR3 reads CASSLAQETQYF. The CDR3 nucleotides read TGCGCCAGCAGCTTGGCTCAAGAGACCCAGTACTTC. V gene TRBV5-1 combines with J gene TRBJ2-5; no firm D call. V gave up 0 bases and J gave up 2 bases, with 2 bases separating them. Germline V gives CDR1 SGHRS, CDR2 YFSETQ. CDR3 length: 12 residues.

The J gene is TRBJ1-1, the V gene TRBV10-3; D remains unclear. Trimming left V 4 bases short and J 0 bases short, with 15 bases between. Germline values: CDR1 ENHRY, CDR2 SYGVKD. CDR3 size: 16 residues. CDR3 bases: TGTGCCATCAGTGCCCTCGGTGGAGGGATGAACACTGAAGCTTTCTTT. This gives the protein CAISALGGGMNTEAFF.

CDR3 sequence (DNA): TGTGCCAGCAGTGAAGGTCGGACAGAAGGAAACACCATATATTTT. It translates to CASSEGRTEGNTIYF. This chain connects TRBV6-1 to TRBJ1-3, with D perhaps TRBD1 (6 bases). Per the germline V gene, CDR1 is MNHNS and CDR2 is SASEGT. The germline V and J ends were trimmed by 1 base and 4 bases, with 11 bases remaining between them. The CDR3 loop spans 15 amino acids.

This clone was counted a few times. The chain uses TRBV5-1 and TRBJ2-7; 7 bases line up with TRBD2. Germline V CDR1 and CDR2: SGHRS, YFSETQ. CDR3 length: 17 amino acids. V dropped 0 bases and J dropped 0; count of bases not matched to a gene: 9. CDR3 loop: CASSLEWAPGGSYEQYF. CDR3 DNA: TGCGCCAGCAGCTTGGAATGGGCACCGGGAGGCTCCTACGAGCAGTACTTC.